This is a list of T cell receptor beta chains from one sample in a study of Graves' ophthalmopathy and Graves' hyperthyroidism. TCRdb re-derived calls from the multiplex PCR reads in MiXCR, one entry per CDR3 protein. The sample contains about 590,000 distinct CDR3 sequences, just under 40% of which appear only once. The source material was peripheral blood or thyroid tissue (not recorded which). Source of these receptors: an adult man with Graves' hyperthyroidism. CDR3s include the opening cysteine and the closing phenylalanine or tryptophan. The order of the fields is J gene, V gene, clone size, D gene, CDR3 protein, CDR3 DNA. The D gene is left open where the match is weak. Only part of the rows carry a size: once, few, many, or a class if the clone is expanded.

j_call: TRBJ1-2
v_call: TRBV7-9
clone_size: -
d_call: -
cdr3_aa: CASSLGETYGYTF
cdr3_nt: TGTGCCAGCAGCTTAGGGGAAACCTATGGCTACACCTTC

j_call: TRBJ1-2
v_call: TRBV29-1
clone_size: many
d_call: -
cdr3_aa: CSVEAGTLGGYTF
cdr3_nt: TGCAGCGTCGAGGCCGGGACCTTGGGTGGCTACACCTTC

j_call: TRBJ1-2
v_call: TRBV6-5
clone_size: few
d_call: TRBD1
cdr3_aa: CASSYSTGQGSGYTF
cdr3_nt: TGTGCCAGCAGTTACTCGACGGGACAGGGGAGCGGCTACACCTTC

j_call: TRBJ1-1
v_call: TRBV2
clone_size: -
d_call: -
cdr3_aa: CACSFWGVGGTPTSEAFF
cdr3_nt: TGTGCCTGCAGTTTCTGGGGTGTAGGGGGGACCCCAACGTCTGAAGCTTTCTTT

j_call: TRBJ2-6
v_call: TRBV7-8
clone_size: few
d_call: -
cdr3_aa: CASSRGPSSGANVLTF
cdr3_nt: TGTGCCAGCAGCCGGGGCCCGAGCTCTGGGGCCAACGTCCTGACTTTC

j_call: TRBJ1-2
v_call: TRBV12-3/TRBV12-4
clone_size: many
d_call: -
cdr3_aa: CASSSSRTERHGYTF
cdr3_nt: TGTGCCAGCAGTTCTTCCCGGACAGAACGCCATGGCTACACCTTC

j_call: TRBJ2-5
v_call: TRBV9
clone_size: -
d_call: -
cdr3_aa: CASSVGGVKETQYF
cdr3_nt: TGTGCCAGCAGCGTAGGTGGAGTAAAAGAGACCCAGTACTTC

j_call: TRBJ2-2
v_call: TRBV20-1
clone_size: few
d_call: -
cdr3_aa: CSARDVGGTSNTGELFF
cdr3_nt: TGCAGTGCTAGAGATGTGGGGGGGACATCGAACACCGGGGAGCTGTTTTTT

j_call: TRBJ1-2
v_call: TRBV7-9
clone_size: few
d_call: TRBD1
cdr3_aa: CASSQVAQGALRSRGYTF
cdr3_nt: TGTGCCAGCAGCCAAGTTGCACAGGGGGCGTTAAGATCGAGGGGCTACACCTTC

j_call: TRBJ2-3
v_call: TRBV29-1
clone_size: many
d_call: -
cdr3_aa: CSVVEGSFTDTQYF
cdr3_nt: TGCAGCGTTGTTGAGGGGAGTTTTACAGATACGCAGTATTTT

j_call: TRBJ1-2
v_call: TRBV2
clone_size: once
d_call: TRBD1
cdr3_aa: CASVEDRGSYGYTF
cdr3_nt: TGTGCCAGCGTTGAAGACAGGGGCAGCTATGGCTACACCTTC

j_call: TRBJ1-1
v_call: TRBV29-1
clone_size: many
d_call: -
cdr3_aa: CSGDSLVSEAFF
cdr3_nt: TGCAGCGGAGACAGCCTGGTCTCTGAAGCTTTCTTT

j_call: TRBJ2-7
v_call: TRBV6-9
clone_size: -
d_call: -
cdr3_aa: CASSSPGASGSYEQYF
cdr3_nt: TGTGCCAGCAGTTCCCCCGGGGCAAGCGGATCCTACGAGCAGTACTTC

j_call: TRBJ2-3
v_call: TRBV7-9
clone_size: -
d_call: TRBD2
cdr3_aa: CASSPLLAGAQYF
cdr3_nt: TGTGCCAGCAGCCCGCTACTAGCGGGGGCGCAGTATTTT

j_call: TRBJ2-1
v_call: TRBV20-1
clone_size: -
d_call: TRBD1
cdr3_aa: CSARKTGLIGNEQFF
cdr3_nt: TGCAGTGCTAGAAAGACAGGGTTGATCGGCAATGAGCAGTTCTTC

j_call: TRBJ1-6
v_call: TRBV10-3
clone_size: -
d_call: -
cdr3_aa: CAISESGDTDSPLRF
cdr3_nt: TGTGCCATCAGTGAGTCAGGAGATACGGATTCACCCCTCCGCTTT

j_call: TRBJ1-1
v_call: TRBV19
clone_size: many
d_call: -
cdr3_aa: CASSIRHLNTEAFF
cdr3_nt: TGTGCCAGTAGTATTCGACACTTGAACACTGAAGCTTTCTTT

j_call: TRBJ2-2
v_call: TRBV5-1
clone_size: many
d_call: -
cdr3_aa: CASRYRTGSLGTGELFF
cdr3_nt: TGCGCCAGCAGGTATCGCACAGGTTCCTTGGGAACCGGGGAGCTGTTTTTT